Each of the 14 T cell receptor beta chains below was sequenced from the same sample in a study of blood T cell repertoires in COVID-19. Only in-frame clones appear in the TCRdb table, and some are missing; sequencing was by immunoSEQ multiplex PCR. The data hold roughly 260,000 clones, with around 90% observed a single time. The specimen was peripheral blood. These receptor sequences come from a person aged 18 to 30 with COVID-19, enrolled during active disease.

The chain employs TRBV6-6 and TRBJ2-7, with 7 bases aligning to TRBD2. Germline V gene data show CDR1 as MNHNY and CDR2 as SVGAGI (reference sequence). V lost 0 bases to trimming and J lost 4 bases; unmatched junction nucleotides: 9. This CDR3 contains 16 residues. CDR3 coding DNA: TGTGCCAGCAGTTACTCTGGGCTAGCGGCGGGGTACGAGCAGTACTTC. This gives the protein CASSYSGLAAGYEQYF.

CDR3 DNA sequence: TGTGCCAGCAGTGGGACATCTGTGGGCTACACCTTC. As protein: CASSGTSVGYTF. The chain joins TRBV12-3 or TRBV12-4 to TRBJ1-2, with a weak D call TRBD1 (6 bases). Trimming took off 5 bases at V and 8 bases at J, with 12 bases between the two ends. This CDR3 region has 12 residues.

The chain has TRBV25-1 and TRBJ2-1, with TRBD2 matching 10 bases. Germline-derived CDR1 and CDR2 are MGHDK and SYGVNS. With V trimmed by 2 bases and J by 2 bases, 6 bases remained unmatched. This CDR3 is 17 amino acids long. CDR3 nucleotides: TGTGCCAGCAGTGAAGAGGGTAGCGGGAGGCCCTACAATGAGCAGTTCTTC. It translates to CASSEEGSGRPYNEQFF.

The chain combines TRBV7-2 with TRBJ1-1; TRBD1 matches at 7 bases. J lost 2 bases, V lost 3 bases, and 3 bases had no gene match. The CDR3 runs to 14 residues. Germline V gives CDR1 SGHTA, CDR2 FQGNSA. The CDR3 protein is CASSFGQANTEAFF. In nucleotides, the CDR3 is TGTGCCAGCAGCTTCGGACAGGCCAACACTGAAGCTTTCTTT.

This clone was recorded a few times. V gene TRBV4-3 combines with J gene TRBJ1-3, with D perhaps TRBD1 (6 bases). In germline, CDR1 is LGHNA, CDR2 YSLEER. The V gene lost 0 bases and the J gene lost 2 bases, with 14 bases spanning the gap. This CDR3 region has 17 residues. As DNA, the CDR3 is TGCGCCAGCAGCCAAGAATTCAGGACAGCGGCTGGAAACACCATATATTTT. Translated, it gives CASSQEFRTAAGNTIYF.

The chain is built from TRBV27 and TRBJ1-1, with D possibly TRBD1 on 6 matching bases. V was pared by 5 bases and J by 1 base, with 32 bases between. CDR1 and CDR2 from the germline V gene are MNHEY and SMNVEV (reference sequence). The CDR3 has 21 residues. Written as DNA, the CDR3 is TGTGCCAGCAGTCATCGGTTAACCGGGGACATCGTCACGAGGCCGAACACTGAAGCTTTCTTT. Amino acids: CASSHRLTGDIVTRPNTEAFF.

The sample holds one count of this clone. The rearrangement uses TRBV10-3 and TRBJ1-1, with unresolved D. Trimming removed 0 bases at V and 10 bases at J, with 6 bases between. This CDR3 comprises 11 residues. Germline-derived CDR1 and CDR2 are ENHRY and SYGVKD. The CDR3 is CAISESLGAFF. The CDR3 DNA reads TGTGCCATCAGTGAGTCGCTCGGAGCTTTCTTT.

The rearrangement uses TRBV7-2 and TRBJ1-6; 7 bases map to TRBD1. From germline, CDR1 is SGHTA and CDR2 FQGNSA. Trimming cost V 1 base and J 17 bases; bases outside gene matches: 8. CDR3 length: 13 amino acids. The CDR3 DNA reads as TGTGCCAGCAGCTTAGGGCCCCGGGACAGCTTCCACTTT. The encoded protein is CASSLGPRDSFHF. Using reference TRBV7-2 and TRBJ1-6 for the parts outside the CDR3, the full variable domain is GAGVSQSPSNKVTEKGKDVELRCDPISGHTALYWYRQSLGQGLEFLIYFQGNSAPDKSGLPSDRFSAERTGGSVSTLTIQRTQQEDSAVYLCASSLGPRDSFHFGNGTRLTVT.

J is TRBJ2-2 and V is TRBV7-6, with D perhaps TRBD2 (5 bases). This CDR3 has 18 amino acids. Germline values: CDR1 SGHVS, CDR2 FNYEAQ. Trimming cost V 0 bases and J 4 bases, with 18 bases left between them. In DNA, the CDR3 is TGTGCCAGCAGCTTAGCAGGAGCGGTGCAGGCTCCCACCGGGGAGCTGTTTTTT. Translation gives CASSLAGAVQAPTGELFF.

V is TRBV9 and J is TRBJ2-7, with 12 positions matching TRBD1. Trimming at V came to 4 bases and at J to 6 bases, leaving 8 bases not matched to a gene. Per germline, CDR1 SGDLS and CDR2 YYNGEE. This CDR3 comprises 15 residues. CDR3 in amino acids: CASSPGGQGAREQYF. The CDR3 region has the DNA TGTGCCAGCAGCCCCGGGGGACAGGGGGCACGCGAGCAGTACTTC.

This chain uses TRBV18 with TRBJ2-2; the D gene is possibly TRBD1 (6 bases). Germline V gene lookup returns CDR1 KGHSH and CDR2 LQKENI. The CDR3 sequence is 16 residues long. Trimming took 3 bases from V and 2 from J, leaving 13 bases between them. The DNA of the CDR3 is TGTGCCAGCTCACCTCAGGGGTCACTAAACACCGGGGAGCTGTTTTTT. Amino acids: CASSPQGSLNTGELFF.

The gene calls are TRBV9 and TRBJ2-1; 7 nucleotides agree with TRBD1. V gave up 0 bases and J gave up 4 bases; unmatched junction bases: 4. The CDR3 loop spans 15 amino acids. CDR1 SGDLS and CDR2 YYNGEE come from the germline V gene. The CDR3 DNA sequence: TGTGCCAGCAGCGTAGACAGGGGAACGTACAATGAGCAGTTCTTC. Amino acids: CASSVDRGTYNEQFF.

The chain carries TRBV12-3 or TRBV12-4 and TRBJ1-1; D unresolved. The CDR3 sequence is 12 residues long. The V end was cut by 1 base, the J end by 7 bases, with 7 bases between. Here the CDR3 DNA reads TGTGCCAGCAGTTTAGGGCAGATTGAAGCTTTCTTT. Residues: CASSLGQIEAFF.

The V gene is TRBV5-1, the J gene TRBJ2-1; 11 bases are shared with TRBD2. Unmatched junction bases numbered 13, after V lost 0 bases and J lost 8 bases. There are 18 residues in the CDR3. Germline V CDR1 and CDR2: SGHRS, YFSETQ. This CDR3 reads CASSLAVIAGGPMDEQFF. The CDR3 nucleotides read TGCGCCAGCAGCTTGGCCGTGATAGCGGGAGGGCCTATGGATGAGCAGTTCTTC. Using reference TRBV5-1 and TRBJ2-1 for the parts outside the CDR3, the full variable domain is KAGVTQTPRYLIKTRGQQVTLSCSPISGHRSVSWYQQTPGQGLQFLFEYFSETQRNKGNFPGRFSGRQFSNSRSEMNVSTLELGDSALYLCASSLAVIAGGPMDEQFFGPGTRLTVL.